This TCR beta chain was sequenced in a study of tumor-infiltrating lymphocytes in primary liver carcinoma. Whole-study context: Patients underwent resection of primary liver carcinoma.

There are 13 residues in the CDR3. CDR1 and CDR2 from the germline V gene are SGHDT and YYEEEE. Notes on this clonotype: Its antigen is not known. A read error may account for a junction end that differs from germline.

Germline DNA was also extracted, while the blood RNA originated from unsorted whole blood. Total RNA amounting to 450 to 500 ng was the source from which TCR beta cDNA was made with a constant-region primer. Three nested multiplex PCR rounds, a slightly modified ARM-PCR method, built the TCR beta libraries. It was with TRBV1-TRBV30 forward primers and a C-beta reverse primer that the first two PCR rounds were run, at roughly 9 cycles each. TCRdb re-called the multiplex PCR reads with MiXCR, one entry per CDR3 protein. This table holds 330,000 or so distinct CDR3 sequences, roughly two thirds found once. Study-wide results and caveats: Reduced overlap was seen in tumor-adjacent and tumor-blood pairs versus tumor region pairs. The samples were not sorted (they were bulk), so CD4+ and CD8+ repertoires were not compared.

This rearrangement joins TRBV5-6 to TRBJ2-1; unclear D gene. The sample taken for sequencing was peripheral blood. This sequence originates from a man aged 35-49 years with primary liver carcinoma and hepatitis B virus infection. The CDR3, as DNA: TGTGCCAGCAGCTCTGACATGTGCAATGCGCAGTTCTTC. Translating it yields CASSSDMCNAQFF.